The TCR beta chain described here comes from a study of radiation and T cells in renal cell carcinoma. In its sample, this clone was seen once. Its antigen is not known. Broader study findings: Top tumor clonotypes rose in blood 2 weeks post-radiation, then contracted. Pretreatment tumor biopsies were lacking, so baseline clonotypes are unknown.

Only in-frame clones appear in the TCRdb table, and some are missing; sequencing was by immunoSEQ multiplex PCR. Among roughly 160,000 clones listed, less than 90% were seen once. Per germline, CDR1 KGHSH and CDR2 LQKENI. The V end was cut by 2 bases, the J end by 0 bases, with 20 bases between. The CDR3 runs 18 residues. Specified time point: blood 4 weeks post-SBRT, at nephrectomy. Specified treatment: 15 Gy SBRT to primary tumor, nephrectomy 4 weeks later. Nephrectomy followed 15 Gy stereotactic body radiation by 4 weeks. Blood was sampled at baseline, 2 weeks and 4 weeks after SBRT. V gene TRBV18 combines with J gene TRBJ2-7, with D possibly matching TRBD1 (6 bases). The sequence was collected from a woman aged 45-65 years with renal cell carcinoma. The sample consisted of blood, taken from a patient whose treatment included radiotherapy and nephrectomy. The CDR3, as DNA: TGTGCCAGCTCACCAAGGTTCAAGGCAGGGGATGCCTCCTACGAGCAGTACTTC. Its translation: CASSPRFKAGDASYEQYF.